This is a list of T cell receptor beta chains from one sample in a study of blood T cell repertoires in COVID-19. Sequenced by immunoSEQ multiplex PCR; TCRdb stores in-frame clones only, minus some. The table records about 250,000 clones, around 84% of them present only once. Sequenced: PBMCs or T cells enriched from blood (not recorded which). Receptor source: a man between 18 and 35 years old who had recovered from COVID-19. Both conserved end residues are part of each CDR3. Each record gives: clone size, V gene, J gene, D gene, CDR3 protein, CDR3 DNA. D genes are given only for firm matches. Clone size is shown for a subset of rows, as once, few, many or a class of expanded clone.

clone_size: -
v_call: TRBV30
j_call: TRBJ1-5
d_call: -
cdr3_aa: CAWSVQPNQPQHF
cdr3_nt: TGTGCCTGGAGTGTACAGCCTAATCAGCCCCAGCATTTT

clone_size: -
v_call: TRBV5-6
j_call: TRBJ1-2
d_call: -
cdr3_aa: CASSRDSDYGYTF
cdr3_nt: TGTGCCAGCAGCCGAGACAGTGACTATGGCTACACCTTC

clone_size: -
v_call: TRBV5-1
j_call: TRBJ1-2
d_call: TRBD1
cdr3_aa: CASSFDRGELYGYTF
cdr3_nt: TGCGCCAGCAGCTTTGACAGGGGGGAACTCTATGGCTACACCTTC

clone_size: -
v_call: TRBV15
j_call: TRBJ1-1
d_call: TRBD1
cdr3_aa: CATSRGQGLDEAFF
cdr3_nt: TGTGCCACCAGCAGAGGACAGGGGTTAGATGAAGCTTTCTTT

clone_size: -
v_call: TRBV10-3
j_call: TRBJ1-2
d_call: -
cdr3_aa: CAISEPPAGENYGYTF
cdr3_nt: TGTGCCATCAGTGAGCCACCCGCAGGGGAGAACTATGGCTACACCTTC

clone_size: -
v_call: TRBV24-1
j_call: TRBJ2-7
d_call: -
cdr3_aa: CATSDSTDKQYF
cdr3_nt: TGTGCCACCAGTGACTCGACAGACAAGCAGTACTTC

clone_size: once
v_call: TRBV5-1
j_call: TRBJ2-6
d_call: TRBD2
cdr3_aa: CASSLDSGTGANVLTF
cdr3_nt: TGCGCCAGCAGCTTGGACAGCGGGACTGGGGCCAACGTCCTGACTTTC

clone_size: -
v_call: TRBV10-3
j_call: TRBJ1-3
d_call: -
cdr3_aa: CAIGARGNTIYF
cdr3_nt: TGTGCCATCGGCGCGCGGGGAAACACCATATATTTT

clone_size: -
v_call: TRBV2
j_call: TRBJ2-1
d_call: TRBD2
cdr3_aa: CATYRAGENEQFF
cdr3_nt: TGTGCCACATACCGAGCGGGAGAGAATGAGCAGTTCTTC

clone_size: -
v_call: TRBV10-3
j_call: TRBJ2-2
d_call: TRBD1
cdr3_aa: CAISEGDRPGELFF
cdr3_nt: TGTGCCATCAGTGAGGGGGACAGACCCGGGGAGCTGTTTTTT

clone_size: -
v_call: TRBV5-1
j_call: TRBJ1-4
d_call: -
cdr3_aa: CASSPTGDNEKLFF
cdr3_nt: TGCGCCAGCAGCCCTACGGGGGACAATGAAAAACTGTTTTTT

clone_size: -
v_call: TRBV7-9
j_call: TRBJ2-2
d_call: -
cdr3_aa: CASRYAVSNTGELFF
cdr3_nt: TGTGCCAGCAGGTACGCAGTCTCGAACACCGGGGAGCTGTTTTTT

clone_size: -
v_call: TRBV19
j_call: TRBJ2-1
d_call: TRBD2
cdr3_aa: CASSSSSGEYSYNEQFF
cdr3_nt: TGTGCCAGTAGTTCGTCTAGCGGGGAGTACTCCTACAATGAGCAGTTCTTC

clone_size: -
v_call: TRBV7-3
j_call: TRBJ1-1
d_call: -
cdr3_aa: CASSLGVSGNTEAFF
cdr3_nt: TGTGCCAGCAGCTTAGGCGTATCGGGGAACACTGAAGCTTTCTTT

clone_size: -
v_call: TRBV24-1
j_call: TRBJ1-5
d_call: -
cdr3_aa: CATSDFPSSGHNQPQHF
cdr3_nt: TGTGCCACCAGTGATTTCCCCAGTTCTGGTCACAATCAGCCCCAGCATTTT

clone_size: -
v_call: TRBV25-1
j_call: TRBJ1-6
d_call: -
cdr3_aa: CASSDRAGSPLHF
cdr3_nt: TGTGCCAGCAGTGACAGGGCAGGCTCACCCCTCCACTTT

clone_size: -
v_call: TRBV28
j_call: TRBJ2-7
d_call: -
cdr3_aa: CASLPRGHQYEQYF
cdr3_nt: TGTGCCAGCCTCCCTAGAGGACACCAATACGAGCAGTACTTC

clone_size: once
v_call: TRBV30
j_call: TRBJ2-1
d_call: TRBD2
cdr3_aa: CAWTRTSAYNEQFF
cdr3_nt: TGTGCCTGGACCCGGACTAGCGCCTACAATGAGCAGTTCTTC

clone_size: -
v_call: TRBV30
j_call: TRBJ2-2
d_call: -
cdr3_aa: CAWSTHLGGTGELFF
cdr3_nt: TGTGCCTGGAGTACACATCTGGGAGGCACCGGGGAGCTGTTTTTT

clone_size: once
v_call: TRBV7-2
j_call: TRBJ2-5
d_call: TRBD2
cdr3_aa: CASSLLALDGTQYF
cdr3_nt: TGTGCCAGCAGCCTACTAGCGCTGGACGGGACCCAGTACTTC

clone_size: -
v_call: TRBV6-5
j_call: TRBJ2-7
d_call: TRBD1
cdr3_aa: CASSPGQVVYEQYF
cdr3_nt: TGTGCCAGCAGTCCCGGACAGGTAGTCTACGAGCAGTACTTC

clone_size: -
v_call: TRBV29-1
j_call: TRBJ2-1
d_call: TRBD2
cdr3_aa: CSIGVGLAGVGNEQFF
cdr3_nt: TGCAGCATTGGGGTTGGGCTAGCGGGAGTTGGGAATGAGCAGTTCTTC

clone_size: -
v_call: TRBV9
j_call: TRBJ2-5
d_call: TRBD2
cdr3_aa: CASSVWAGAQETQYF
cdr3_nt: TGTGCCAGCAGCGTATGGGCGGGAGCCCAAGAGACCCAGTACTTC

clone_size: -
v_call: TRBV9
j_call: TRBJ1-6
d_call: -
cdr3_aa: CASSATGELYNSPLHF
cdr3_nt: TGTGCCAGCAGCGCCACGGGGGAACTCTATAATTCACCCCTCCACTTT

clone_size: -
v_call: TRBV7-9
j_call: TRBJ2-2
d_call: TRBD1
cdr3_aa: CASSSGTGGTGELFF
cdr3_nt: TGTGCCAGCAGCTCCGGGACAGGGGGCACCGGGGAGCTGTTTTTT

clone_size: -
v_call: TRBV10-3
j_call: TRBJ2-1
d_call: TRBD1
cdr3_aa: CAISDEDRVDEQFF
cdr3_nt: TGTGCCATCAGTGATGAGGACAGGGTTGATGAGCAGTTCTTC

clone_size: -
v_call: TRBV27
j_call: TRBJ1-1
d_call: -
cdr3_aa: CASRKGRQANTEAFF
cdr3_nt: TGTGCCAGCAGAAAAGGGAGGCAGGCGAACACTGAAGCTTTCTTT

clone_size: -
v_call: TRBV29-1
j_call: TRBJ1-2
d_call: TRBD1
cdr3_aa: CSATGQDLKYGYTF
cdr3_nt: TGCAGCGCCACCGGACAGGACCTAAAGTATGGCTACACCTTC

clone_size: -
v_call: TRBV2
j_call: TRBJ1-3
d_call: TRBD1
cdr3_aa: CASSADRGYGNTIYF
cdr3_nt: TGTGCCAGCAGTGCCGACAGGGGATATGGAAACACCATATATTTT

clone_size: -
v_call: TRBV10-2
j_call: TRBJ2-6
d_call: TRBD1
cdr3_aa: CASSERAPTTGSSGANVLTF
cdr3_nt: TGCGCCAGCAGTGAGCGGGCTCCGACGACAGGGTCTTCTGGGGCCAACGTCCTGACTTTC

clone_size: few
v_call: TRBV7-9
j_call: TRBJ1-5
d_call: TRBD1
cdr3_aa: CASSLTGGSLQPQHF
cdr3_nt: TGTGCCAGCAGCTTAACAGGGGGCTCTTTGCAGCCCCAGCATTTT

clone_size: -
v_call: TRBV19
j_call: TRBJ1-5
d_call: -
cdr3_aa: CASSISQGFGQPQHF
cdr3_nt: TGTGCCAGTAGTATCTCACAGGGTTTCGGACAGCCCCAGCATTTT

clone_size: once
v_call: TRBV11-2
j_call: TRBJ2-1
d_call: TRBD2
cdr3_aa: CASSLGLAANNEQFF
cdr3_nt: TGTGCCAGCAGCCTCGGACTAGCGGCAAACAATGAGCAGTTCTTC

clone_size: -
v_call: TRBV2
j_call: TRBJ2-5
d_call: TRBD2
cdr3_aa: CASSVRAGGLETQYF
cdr3_nt: TGTGCCAGCAGTGTCCGAGCGGGAGGGCTGGAGACCCAGTACTTC

clone_size: -
v_call: TRBV4-2
j_call: TRBJ2-5
d_call: -
cdr3_aa: CASSQGRARGTYQETQYF
cdr3_nt: TGTGCCAGCAGCCAAGGGCGGGCAAGGGGGACGTACCAAGAGACCCAGTACTTC

clone_size: few
v_call: TRBV19
j_call: TRBJ1-4
d_call: -
cdr3_aa: CASSPQASNEKLFF
cdr3_nt: TGTGCCAGTAGTCCTCAGGCGTCTAATGAAAAACTGTTTTTT

clone_size: -
v_call: TRBV5-1
j_call: TRBJ2-2
d_call: -
cdr3_aa: CASSLVLRRPTNTGELFF
cdr3_nt: TGCGCCAGCAGCTTGGTTTTGAGGCGGCCGACGAACACCGGGGAGCTGTTTTTT

clone_size: -
v_call: TRBV7-8
j_call: TRBJ2-5
d_call: -
cdr3_aa: CASSNLRTPQETQYF
cdr3_nt: TGTGCCAGCAGCAACTTACGGACTCCTCAAGAGACCCAGTACTTC

clone_size: -
v_call: TRBV7-9
j_call: TRBJ2-2
d_call: TRBD1
cdr3_aa: CASSFRRRGQGWNTGELFF
cdr3_nt: TGTGCCAGCAGCTTTCGCCGGAGGGGACAGGGGTGGAACACCGGGGAGCTGTTTTTT

clone_size: -
v_call: TRBV7-7
j_call: TRBJ2-3
d_call: -
cdr3_aa: CASSLGTSRTDTQYF
cdr3_nt: TGTGCTAGCAGCTTAGGGACTTCCCGCACAGATACGCAGTATTTT

clone_size: -
v_call: TRBV5-1
j_call: TRBJ1-5
d_call: TRBD1
cdr3_aa: CASSWGTGGNQPQHF
cdr3_nt: TGCGCCAGCAGCTGGGGGACAGGGGGCAATCAGCCCCAGCATTTT

clone_size: -
v_call: TRBV10-3
j_call: TRBJ2-6
d_call: -
cdr3_aa: CATSGSSFSGANVLTF
cdr3_nt: TGTGCCACCTCCGGGTCTTCCTTCTCTGGGGCCAACGTCCTGACTTTC

clone_size: few
v_call: TRBV5-1
j_call: TRBJ1-2
d_call: -
cdr3_aa: CASKNSVYPNYGYTF
cdr3_nt: TGCGCCAGCAAAAACAGTGTCTACCCTAACTATGGCTACACCTTC

clone_size: -
v_call: TRBV14
j_call: TRBJ2-1
d_call: TRBD2
cdr3_aa: CASRRTSGSKNEQFF
cdr3_nt: TGTGCCAGCAGGAGGACTAGCGGGAGTAAAAATGAGCAGTTCTTC

clone_size: once
v_call: TRBV12-3/TRBV12-4
j_call: TRBJ1-1
d_call: -
cdr3_aa: CASSLGYSFEAFF
cdr3_nt: TGTGCCAGCAGTTTAGGCTACAGCTTTGAAGCTTTCTTT

clone_size: -
v_call: TRBV19
j_call: TRBJ2-7
d_call: -
cdr3_aa: CASSSGTREQYF
cdr3_nt: TGTGCCAGTAGTAGCGGGACCCGCGAGCAGTACTTC

clone_size: -
v_call: TRBV6-5
j_call: TRBJ1-1
d_call: -
cdr3_aa: CASRPGYLVTEAFF
cdr3_nt: TGTGCCAGCAGACCAGGGTACTTGGTTACTGAAGCTTTCTTT

clone_size: few
v_call: TRBV18
j_call: TRBJ1-2
d_call: TRBD1
cdr3_aa: CASSPNDPGQVLRYGYTF
cdr3_nt: TGTGCCAGCTCACCTAACGATCCGGGACAGGTCCTTCGGTATGGCTACACCTTC

clone_size: -
v_call: TRBV24-1
j_call: TRBJ2-1
d_call: -
cdr3_aa: CATSDSSGEAYNEQFF
cdr3_nt: TGTGCCACCAGTGATTCGTCTGGGGAGGCGTACAATGAGCAGTTCTTC

clone_size: -
v_call: TRBV10-3
j_call: TRBJ1-2
d_call: -
cdr3_aa: CAISVEGSNYGYTF
cdr3_nt: TGTGCCATCAGTGTGGAGGGTTCCAACTATGGCTACACCTTC

clone_size: -
v_call: TRBV18
j_call: TRBJ1-6
d_call: TRBD1
cdr3_aa: CASSRGTGNNSPLHF
cdr3_nt: TGTGCCAGCTCACGAGGGACAGGGAATAATTCACCCCTCCACTTT

clone_size: once
v_call: TRBV28
j_call: TRBJ2-2
d_call: TRBD1
cdr3_aa: CASSPQWDSTGELFF
cdr3_nt: TGTGCCAGCAGTCCACAGTGGGACAGCACCGGGGAGCTGTTTTTT

clone_size: -
v_call: TRBV2
j_call: TRBJ2-5
d_call: TRBD2
cdr3_aa: CASIFLAGGSETQYF
cdr3_nt: TGTGCCAGCATTTTTCTAGCGGGGGGTTCCGAGACCCAGTACTTC

clone_size: -
v_call: TRBV2
j_call: TRBJ1-3
d_call: -
cdr3_aa: CATRGRAGNTIYF
cdr3_nt: TGTGCCACCCGGGGGAGGGCTGGAAACACCATATATTTT

clone_size: -
v_call: TRBV7-2
j_call: TRBJ1-5
d_call: -
cdr3_aa: CASSSHDGRINQPQHF
cdr3_nt: TGTGCCAGCAGCTCCCACGATGGGAGGATCAATCAGCCCCAGCATTTT

clone_size: -
v_call: TRBV5-8
j_call: TRBJ1-1
d_call: -
cdr3_aa: CASPGEPGRRMNTEAFF
cdr3_nt: TGTGCCAGCCCAGGGGAACCGGGACGGAGGATGAACACTGAAGCTTTCTTT

clone_size: -
v_call: TRBV27
j_call: TRBJ2-7
d_call: -
cdr3_aa: CASSLDSRGYEQYF
cdr3_nt: TGTGCCAGCAGCCTGGACAGCCGAGGCTACGAGCAGTACTTC